This T cell receptor beta chain was sequenced in a study of blood T cell repertoires in COVID-19. Across the whole study: COVID-19 samples from acute and convalescent phases originated in the United States, Italy and Spain. PBMCs, B-cell-depleted T cells, or T cells were the source of the cDNA or gDNA that made up the material.

With 1 base removed from V and 4 bases from J, the gap between germline ends came to 11 bases. Germline V lookup: CDR1 SGHTS, CDR2 YDEGEE. This CDR3 contains 14 residues. In the source study's methods: Reference gene primer amplification gave estimated nucleated cell counts. Data came from immunoSEQ multiplex PCR; TCRdb stores just in-frame clones and leaves some out. V and J calls and clone size are those listed in that table; D and trimming were worked out from the DNA. The table has about 44,000 clones, more than 70% seen once; the top ten hold approximately 4%. The origin of this receptor is a woman in her seventies with acute or convalescent COVID-19. Specimen: peripheral blood. The chain uses TRBV5-8 and TRBJ1-2; perhaps TRBD1 as D (6 bases). CDR3 amino acids: CASSLSGHTYGYTF. Here the CDR3 DNA reads TGTGCCAGCAGCTTGTCGGGACACACCTATGGCTACACCTTC.